The text below deals with one T cell receptor (beta chain). The antigen remains unidentified. V trimming: 2 bases; J trimming: 4 bases; junction bases outside the gene matches: 5. This CDR3 is 16 amino acids long. The germline V gene has CDR1 PRHDT and CDR2 FYEKMQ (reference sequence). Ophthalmopathy cases met thresholds of Clinical Activity Score at least 3, NOSPECS grade at least 4 and duration under 3 months. Together with thyroid ultrasound, orbital computed tomography, serum thyroxine and TRAb, clinical symptoms were used for diagnoses. This record belongs to a study of T cells in Graves' hyperthyroidism and ophthalmopathy. Study-wide results and caveats: A model of 13 V-J features distinguished ophthalmopathy from stable hyperthyroidism. Before onset, by a median of around six months, the model predicted ophthalmopathy.

Using RNA transcripts as the source, TCR beta CDR3 regions were amplified. HTBI primers drove first-round RT-PCR of the TCR CDR3. TCRdb redid the calling of the multiplex PCR reads with MiXCR, one entry per CDR3 protein. The table has some 490,000 distinct CDR3 sequences, about 22% seen once. The TCR comes from a woman aged 65 to 85 with Graves' ophthalmopathy. V usage is TRBV13 and J usage is TRBJ2-3; 11 positions match TRBD2. The sample comprised blood. For the CDR3, the DNA is TGTGCCAGCAGCTTACTAGGGACTAGCGGTTCAGATACGCAGTATTTT. Residues: CASSLLGTSGSDTQYF.